The clone carrying this TCR beta chain has ten or more counts. Its antigen is undetermined. TCR beta cDNA was prepared out of around 460 ng total RNA by means of a constant-region primer. Libraries for TCR beta were built through three nested multiplex PCR rounds, which together made up a slightly modified ARM-PCR procedure. TRBV1-TRBV30 forward primers paired with a C-beta reverse primer drove the first two PCR rounds, approximately 11 cycles each. TCRdb redid the calling of the multiplex PCR reads with MiXCR, one entry per CDR3 protein. The sample includes roughly 330,000 distinct CDR3 sequences, around three fifths of them seen just once. These data are taken from a study of tumor-infiltrating lymphocytes in primary liver carcinoma. Study-wide results and caveats: Tumor region pairs showed greater overlap than either tumor-adjacent or tumor-blood pairs did. Tumors had a significantly higher top-250-clone fraction than blood (p = 0.039).

V shed 5 bases and J shed 1 base, with 9 bases lying between them. Germline lookup yields CDR1 SQVTM and CDR2 ANQGSEA. The CDR3 is 12 amino acids. Germline DNA was also extracted, while the blood RNA originated from unsorted whole blood. Sequenced sample: peripheral blood. The chain combines TRBV29-1 with TRBJ2-7, with a possible D match to TRBD2 (5 bases). The clonotype comes from a man in his forties with primary liver carcinoma and hepatitis B virus infection. DNA of the CDR3: TGCAGCGTTCGATCGGGGTCCTACGAGCAGTACTTC. This encodes CSVRSGSYEQYF.